This T cell receptor (beta chain) is drawn from a study of blood T cell repertoires in COVID-19. Study context: Material from acute and convalescent COVID-19 was sourced from the United States, Italy and Spain. Nucleic acid was either cDNA or gDNA, and it came from T cells, B-cell-depleted T cells, or PBMCs.

V was clipped by 4 bases and J by 3 bases, with 13 bases between them. Germline-derived CDR1 and CDR2 are ENHRY and SYGVKD. The CDR3 totals 14 residues. This clone occurred a few times. Original processing notes: How many nucleated cells were present was estimated from reference gene primer amplification. TCRdb's copy holds only in-frame clones and misses some; the assay was immunoSEQ multiplex PCR. The V and J calls and clone size are taken from that table; D and trimming were inferred from the DNA. Found here are about 290,000 clones, 70% to 90% of them singletons; the top ten hold 4.1%. Input material: peripheral blood. The sequence came from a woman in her 50s with active or convalescent COVID-19. The chain joins TRBV10-3 to TRBJ2-7; the D gene is possibly TRBD2 (5 bases). CDR3 sequence (DNA): TGTGCCATCAGTGGGGAGCAGAAGAGCTACGAGCAGTACTTC. Encoded protein: CAISGEQKSYEQYF.